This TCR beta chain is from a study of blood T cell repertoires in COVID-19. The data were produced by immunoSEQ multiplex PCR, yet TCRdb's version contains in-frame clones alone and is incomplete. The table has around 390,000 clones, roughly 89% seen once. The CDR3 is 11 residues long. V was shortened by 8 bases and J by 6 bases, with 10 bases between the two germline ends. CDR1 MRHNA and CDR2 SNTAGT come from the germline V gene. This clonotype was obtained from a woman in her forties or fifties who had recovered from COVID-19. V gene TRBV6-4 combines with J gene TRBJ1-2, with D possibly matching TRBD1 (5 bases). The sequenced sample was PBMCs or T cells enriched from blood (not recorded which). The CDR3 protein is CASVVRDGYTF. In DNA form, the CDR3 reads TGTGCCAGCGTGGTCAGGGATGGCTACACCTTC.